This TCR beta chain was sequenced during a study of blood T cell repertoires in COVID-19. Looking at the study overall: Nucleic acid was either cDNA or gDNA, and it came from T cells, B-cell-depleted T cells, or PBMCs.

Methods used by the authors: By means of reference gene primer amplification, nucleated cell counts were estimated. TCRdb's copy holds only in-frame clones and misses some; the assay was immunoSEQ multiplex PCR. V and J calls plus clone size are reproduced from that table; the DNA served to infer D and trimming. The top ten hold around 2% of the sample, which has roughly 160,000 clones, 88% seen once. This CDR3 is built from 13 residues. The germline V gene encodes CDR1 SQVTM and CDR2 ANQGSEA. Trimming cost V 5 bases and J 4 bases, with 14 bases left between them. This rearrangement joins TRBV29-1 to TRBJ1-1, with a possible D match to TRBD1 (5 bases). The receptor was derived from a man over 45 who had recovered from COVID-19. Sequenced: peripheral blood. The CDR3 coding sequence is TGCAGCGTTCAGGGAGGGAGGGGCACTGAAGCTTTCTTT. Translated: CSVQGGRGTEAFF.